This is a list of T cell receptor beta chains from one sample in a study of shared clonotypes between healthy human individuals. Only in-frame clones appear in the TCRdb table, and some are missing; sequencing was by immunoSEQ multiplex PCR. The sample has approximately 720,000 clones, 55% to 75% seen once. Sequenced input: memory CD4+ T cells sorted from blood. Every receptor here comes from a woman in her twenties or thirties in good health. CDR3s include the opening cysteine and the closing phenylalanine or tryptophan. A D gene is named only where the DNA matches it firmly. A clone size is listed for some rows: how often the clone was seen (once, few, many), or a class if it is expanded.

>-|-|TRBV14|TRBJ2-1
CASSQRTLGLYNEQFF
TGTGCCAGCAGCCAAAGGACCCTGGGACTCTACAATGAGCAGTTCTTC
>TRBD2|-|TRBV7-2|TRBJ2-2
CASSLATSGRSAGELFF
TGTGCCAGCAGCTTAGCCACTAGCGGGAGGAGCGCCGGGGAGCTGTTTTTT
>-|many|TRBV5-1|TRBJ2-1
CASSFSSQGYNEQFF
TGCGCCAGCAGCTTTAGTTCACAGGGATACAATGAGCAGTTCTTC
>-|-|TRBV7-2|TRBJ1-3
CASSSRISGNTIYF
TGTGCCAGCAGCTCTCGGATATCTGGGAACACCATATATTTT
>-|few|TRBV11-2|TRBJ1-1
CASSWAQGSHTEAFF
TGTGCCAGCAGCTGGGCTCAGGGGTCGCACACTGAAGCTTTCTTT
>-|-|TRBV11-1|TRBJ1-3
CASSLNGQLSGNTIYF
TGTGCCAGCAGCTTAAACGGACAGCTCTCTGGAAACACCATATATTTT
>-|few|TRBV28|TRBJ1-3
CASSLVSIGNTIYF
TGTGCCAGCAGTTTAGTCAGTATAGGAAACACCATATATTTT
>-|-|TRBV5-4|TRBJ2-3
CASSLGQGRTSGTDTQYF
TGTGCCAGCAGCTTAGGACAGGGAAGGACTAGCGGCACAGATACGCAGTATTTT
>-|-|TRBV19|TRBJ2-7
CASSTRSIGEQYF
TGTGCCAGTAGTACCCGCTCGATCGGCGAGCAGTACTTC
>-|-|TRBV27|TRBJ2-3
CASSPWEEDTQYF
TGTGCCAGCTCCCCCTGGGAGGAAGATACGCAGTATTTT
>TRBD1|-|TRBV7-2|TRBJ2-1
CASSSRQGERYNEQFF
TGTGCCAGCAGCTCCAGACAGGGGGAGCGCTACAATGAGCAGTTCTTC
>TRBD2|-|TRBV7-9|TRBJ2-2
CASSLEASGANTGELFF
TGTGCCAGCAGCTTAGAGGCTAGCGGTGCGAACACCGGGGAGCTGTTTTTT
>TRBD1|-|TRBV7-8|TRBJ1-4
CASSPGQGTSRELFF
TGTGCCAGCAGCCCCGGACAGGGGACGAGTCGGGAACTGTTTTTT
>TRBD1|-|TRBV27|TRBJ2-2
CASSLLGTGNTGELFF
TGTGCCAGCAGTTTATTAGGGACAGGGAACACCGGGGAGCTGTTTTTT
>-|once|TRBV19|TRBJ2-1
CASSLGSRLYNEQFF
TGTGCCAGTAGTCTTGGTTCGCGGCTCTACAATGAGCAGTTCTTC
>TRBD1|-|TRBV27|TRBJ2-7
CASSADRAYEQYF
TGTGCCAGCAGTGCGGACAGGGCCTACGAGCAGTACTTC
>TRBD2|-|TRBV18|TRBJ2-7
CASSPIGTMEQYF
TGTGCCAGCTCACCAATCGGGACTATGGAGCAGTACTTC
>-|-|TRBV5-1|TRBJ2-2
CASSFGDTGELFF
TGCGCCAGCAGCTTCGGGGATACCGGGGAGCTGTTTTTT
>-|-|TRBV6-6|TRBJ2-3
CASSKGNTGSDTQYF
TGTGCCAGCAGTAAGGGGAACACAGGGTCAGATACGCAGTATTTT
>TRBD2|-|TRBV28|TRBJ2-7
CASRARRTRKRTGEQYF
TGTGCCAGCAGGGCCAGACGGACTAGAAAGAGGACCGGCGAGCAGTACTTC
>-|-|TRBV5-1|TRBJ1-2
CASSLDGLYTF
TGCGCCAGCAGCTTGGACGGGTTGTACACCTTC
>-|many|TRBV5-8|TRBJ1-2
CASSRGLAKIYGYTF
TGTGCCAGCAGCCGGGGACTCGCGAAAATCTATGGCTACACCTTC
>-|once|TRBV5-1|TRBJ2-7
CASTLGDRRHEQYF
TGCGCCAGCACCTTGGGGGACCGTCGCCACGAGCAGTACTTC
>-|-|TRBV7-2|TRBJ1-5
CASSFGVSNQPQHF
TGTGCCAGCAGCTTTGGAGTTAGCAATCAGCCCCAGCATTTT
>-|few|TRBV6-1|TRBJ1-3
CASSVRQIHSGNTIYF
TGTGCCAGCAGTGTCCGACAGATCCACTCTGGAAACACCATATATTTT
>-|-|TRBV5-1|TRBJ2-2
CATESGDANTGELFF
TGCGCCACCGAAAGCGGAGACGCGAACACCGGGGAGCTGTTTTTT
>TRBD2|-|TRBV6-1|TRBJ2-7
CASSGVSGSHEQYF
TGTGCCAGCAGTGGGGTAAGCGGGAGTCACGAGCAGTACTTC
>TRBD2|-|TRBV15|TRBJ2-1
CATSRGLGGSKQFF
TGTGCCACCAGCAGAGGCCTCGGGGGGTCGAAGCAGTTCTTC
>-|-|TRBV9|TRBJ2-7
CASSPEGSGVAEREQYF
TGTGCCAGCAGCCCAGAGGGTAGTGGGGTCGCGGAACGCGAGCAGTACTTC
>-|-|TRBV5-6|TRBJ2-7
CASSQTSGTLVSEQYF
TGTGCCAGCAGCCAAACCTCAGGGACCCTGGTCTCCGAGCAGTACTTC
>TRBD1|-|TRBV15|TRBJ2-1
CATSRETGGRLNEQFF
TGTGCCACCAGCAGAGAAACAGGGGGCCGGTTAAATGAGCAGTTCTTC
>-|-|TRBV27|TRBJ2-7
CASRGGGRTYEQYF
TGTGCCAGCAGAGGAGGGGGGCGAACCTACGAGCAGTACTTC
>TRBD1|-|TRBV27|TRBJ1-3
CASSRQGFGGNTIYF
TGTGCCAGCAGCCGACAGGGATTCGGGGGAAACACCATATATTTT
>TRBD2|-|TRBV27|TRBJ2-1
CASRGLADYNEQFF
TGTGCCAGCAGAGGACTAGCGGATTACAATGAGCAGTTCTTC
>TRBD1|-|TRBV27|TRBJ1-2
CASSLRTGRYGYTF
TGTGCCAGCAGTTTAAGGACAGGGCGCTATGGCTACACCTTC
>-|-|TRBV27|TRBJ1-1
CASRNRPLLSTEAFF
TGTGCCAGCAGGAACCGACCCCTCCTAAGCACTGAAGCTTTCTTT
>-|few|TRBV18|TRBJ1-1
CASSPAVNTEAFF
TGTGCCAGCTCACCAGCAGTTAACACTGAAGCTTTCTTT
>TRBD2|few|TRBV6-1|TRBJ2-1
CASRPSGSGRNEQFF
TGTGCCAGCAGACCGAGCGGGAGTGGTAGGAATGAGCAGTTCTTC
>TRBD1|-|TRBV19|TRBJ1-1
CASSYQGGAEAFF
TGTGCCAGTAGTTATCAGGGGGGGGCTGAAGCTTTCTTT
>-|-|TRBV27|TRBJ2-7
CASRALSGTVSYEQYF
TGTGCCAGCAGGGCCTTATCCGGGACGGTATCCTACGAGCAGTACTTC
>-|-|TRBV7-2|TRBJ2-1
CASSLGVRVSSYNEQFF
TGTGCCAGCAGCTTAGGGGTCCGGGTGAGCTCCTACAATGAGCAGTTCTTC
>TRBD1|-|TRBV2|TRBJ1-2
CASSHGTAHGYTF
TGTGCCAGCAGTCACGGGACAGCCCATGGCTACACCTTC
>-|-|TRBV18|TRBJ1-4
CASSPPIRAGEEKLFF
TGTGCCAGCTCACCACCGATTCGGGCGGGGGAAGAAAAACTGTTTTTT
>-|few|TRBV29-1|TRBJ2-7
CSVLSLAGTWTQYF
TGCAGCGTTCTATCTCTGGCGGGAACTTGGACACAGTACTTC
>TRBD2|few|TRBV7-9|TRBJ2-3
CASSPRPSGSPRDTQYF
TGTGCCAGCAGCCCACGACCTAGCGGGAGTCCCCGGGATACGCAGTATTTT
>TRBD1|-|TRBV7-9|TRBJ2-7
CASSWTGSSYEQYF
TGTGCCAGCAGCTGGACAGGGAGCTCCTACGAGCAGTACTTC
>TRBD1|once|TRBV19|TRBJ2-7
CASSIGDGQGAHEQYF
TGTGCCAGTAGTATTGGGGATGGACAGGGGGCCCACGAGCAGTACTTC
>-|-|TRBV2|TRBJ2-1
CASSDDGEQFF
TGTGCCAGCAGTGATGACGGTGAGCAGTTCTTC
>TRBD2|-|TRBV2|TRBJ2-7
CASSKEGGPYEQYF
TGTGCCAGCAGTAAGGAGGGAGGGCCCTACGAGCAGTACTTC
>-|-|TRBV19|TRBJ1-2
CASSRGRLVSYGYTF
TGTGCCAGTAGCCGTGGACGCCTGGTTTCCTATGGCTACACCTTC
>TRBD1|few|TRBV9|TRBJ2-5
CASSVGQGVSQETQYF
TGTGCCAGCAGCGTGGGACAGGGGGTCTCCCAAGAGACCCAGTACTTC
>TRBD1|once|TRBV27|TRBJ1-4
CASSPRQGRREKLFF
TGTGCCAGCAGTCCCCGACAGGGGCGACGCGAAAAACTGTTTTTT
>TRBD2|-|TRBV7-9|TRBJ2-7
CASTLPVGLAATNSYEQYF
TGTGCCAGCACCCTCCCGGTGGGGCTAGCGGCAACAAACTCCTACGAGCAGTACTTC
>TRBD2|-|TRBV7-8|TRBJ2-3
CASSLAPGLAGSDTQYF
TGTGCCAGCAGCTTAGCGCCGGGACTAGCGGGATCAGATACGCAGTATTTT
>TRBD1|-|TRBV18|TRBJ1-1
CASSPGGQGARATEAFF
TGTGCCAGCTCACCCGGGGGACAGGGGGCGCGTGCCACTGAAGCTTTCTTT
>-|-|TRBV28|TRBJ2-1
CASRNGGGSYNEQFF
TGTGCCAGCAGAAATGGTGGGGGCTCCTACAATGAGCAGTTCTTC
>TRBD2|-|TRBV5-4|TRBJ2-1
CASSSGGGRAEYNEQFF
TGTGCCAGCAGCTCCGGTGGCGGGAGGGCCGAGTACAATGAGCAGTTCTTC
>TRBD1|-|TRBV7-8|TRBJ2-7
CASSVTGTGTYEQYF
TGTGCCAGCAGCGTAACCGGGACAGGTACCTACGAGCAGTACTTC
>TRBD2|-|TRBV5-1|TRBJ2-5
CASSWAGVGQETQYF
TGCGCCAGCAGCTGGGCGGGGGTAGGGCAAGAGACCCAGTACTTC